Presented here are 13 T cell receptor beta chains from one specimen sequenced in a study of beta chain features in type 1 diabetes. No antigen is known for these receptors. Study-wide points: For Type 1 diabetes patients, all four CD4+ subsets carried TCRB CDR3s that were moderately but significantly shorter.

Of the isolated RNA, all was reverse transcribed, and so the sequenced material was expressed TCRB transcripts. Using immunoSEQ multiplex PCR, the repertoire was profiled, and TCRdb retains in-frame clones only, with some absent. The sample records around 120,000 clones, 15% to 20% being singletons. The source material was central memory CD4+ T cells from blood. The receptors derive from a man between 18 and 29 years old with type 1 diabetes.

CDR3 loop: CASSPPGTSGRNEQFF. CDR3 coding DNA: TGTGCCAGCAGCCCCCCTGGGACTAGCGGGAGAAATGAGCAGTTCTTC. V is TRBV11-3 and J is TRBJ2-1; TRBD2 matches 14 bases. V dropped 5 bases and J dropped 7; count of bases not matched to a gene: 7. The CDR3 totals 16 residues. The germline gives CDR1 SGHNT, CDR2 YENEEA.

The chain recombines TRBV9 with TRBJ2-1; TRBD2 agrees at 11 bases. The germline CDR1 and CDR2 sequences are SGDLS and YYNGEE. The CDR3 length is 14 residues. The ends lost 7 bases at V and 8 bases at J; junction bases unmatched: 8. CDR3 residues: CASDFSGRGDEQFF. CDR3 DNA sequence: TGTGCCAGCGACTTTAGCGGGAGGGGCGATGAGCAGTTCTTC.

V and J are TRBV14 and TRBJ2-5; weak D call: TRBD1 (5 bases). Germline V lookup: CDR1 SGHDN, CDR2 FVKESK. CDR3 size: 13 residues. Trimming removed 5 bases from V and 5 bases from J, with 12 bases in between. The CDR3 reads CASSKGVFETQYF. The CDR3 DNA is TGTGCCAGCAGCAAAGGGGTATTTGAGACCCAGTACTTC.

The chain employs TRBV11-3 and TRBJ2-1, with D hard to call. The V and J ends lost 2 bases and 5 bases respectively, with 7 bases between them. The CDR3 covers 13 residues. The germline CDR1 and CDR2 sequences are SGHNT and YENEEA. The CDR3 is CASSLNGDNEQFF. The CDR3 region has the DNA TGTGCCAGCAGCTTAAATGGGGACAATGAGCAGTTCTTC.

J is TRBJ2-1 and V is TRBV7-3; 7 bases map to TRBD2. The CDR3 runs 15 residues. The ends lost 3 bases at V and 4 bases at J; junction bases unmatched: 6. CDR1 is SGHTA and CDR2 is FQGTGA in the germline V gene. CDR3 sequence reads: CASSFSSGIYNEQFF. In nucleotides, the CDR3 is TGTGCCAGCAGCTTTTCCAGCGGGATATACAATGAGCAGTTCTTC.

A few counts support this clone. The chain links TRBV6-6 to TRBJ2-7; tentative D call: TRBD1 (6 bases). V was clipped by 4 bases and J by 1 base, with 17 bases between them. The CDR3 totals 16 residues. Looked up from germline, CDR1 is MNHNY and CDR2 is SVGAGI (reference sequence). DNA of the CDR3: TGTGCCAGCAGTTCCTCTCCCGGGACACAATCCTACGAGCAGTACTTC. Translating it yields CASSSSPGTQSYEQYF.

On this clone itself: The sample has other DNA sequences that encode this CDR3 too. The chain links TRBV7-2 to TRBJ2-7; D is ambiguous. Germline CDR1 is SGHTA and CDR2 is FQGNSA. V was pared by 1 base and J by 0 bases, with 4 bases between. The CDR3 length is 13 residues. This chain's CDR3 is CASSLDSSYEQYF. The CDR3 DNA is TGTGCCAGCAGCTTAGACAGCTCCTACGAGCAGTACTTC.

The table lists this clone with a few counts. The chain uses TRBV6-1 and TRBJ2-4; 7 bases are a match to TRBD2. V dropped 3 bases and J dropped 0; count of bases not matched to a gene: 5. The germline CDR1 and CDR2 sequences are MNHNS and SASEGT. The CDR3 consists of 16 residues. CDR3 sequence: CASSEGGTIAKNIQYF. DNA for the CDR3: TGTGCCAGCAGTGAGGGAGGGACTATAGCCAAAAACATTCAGTACTTC.

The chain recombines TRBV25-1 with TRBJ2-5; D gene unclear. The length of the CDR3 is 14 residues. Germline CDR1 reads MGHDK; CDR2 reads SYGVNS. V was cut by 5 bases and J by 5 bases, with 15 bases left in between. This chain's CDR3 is CASSHPPFVETQYF. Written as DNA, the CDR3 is TGTGCCAGCAGTCATCCCCCATTCGTTGAGACCCAGTACTTC.

CDR3 DNA sequence: TGTGCCATCAGCAGGGACAGCAAAGAGACCCAGTACTTC. Protein product: CAISRDSKETQYF. The chain has TRBV10-3 and TRBJ2-5, with TRBD1 matching 7 bases. CDR1 is ENHRY, CDR2 SYGVKD, per germline. Trimming at V came to 6 bases and at J to 3 bases, leaving 4 bases not matched to a gene. The CDR3 extends over 13 amino acids.

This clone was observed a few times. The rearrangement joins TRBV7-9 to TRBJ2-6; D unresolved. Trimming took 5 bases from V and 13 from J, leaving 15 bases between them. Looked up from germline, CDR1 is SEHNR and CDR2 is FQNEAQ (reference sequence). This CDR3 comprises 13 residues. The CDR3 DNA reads TGTGCCAGCAGCCCCGAATCCCTTGGGGTCCTGACTTTC. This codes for CASSPESLGVLTF.

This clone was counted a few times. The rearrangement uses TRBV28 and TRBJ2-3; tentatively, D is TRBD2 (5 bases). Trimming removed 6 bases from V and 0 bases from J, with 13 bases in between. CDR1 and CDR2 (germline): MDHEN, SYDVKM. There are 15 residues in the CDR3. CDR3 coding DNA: TGTGCCAGCAGCCAGAGCGGTCCTAGCACAGATACGCAGTATTTT. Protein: CASSQSGPSTDTQYF.

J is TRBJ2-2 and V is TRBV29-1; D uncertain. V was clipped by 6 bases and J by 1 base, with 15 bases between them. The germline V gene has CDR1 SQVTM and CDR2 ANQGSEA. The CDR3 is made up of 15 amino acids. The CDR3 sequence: CSVKLGQVNTGELFF. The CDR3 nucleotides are TGCAGCGTCAAGCTAGGGCAGGTGAACACCGGGGAGCTGTTTTTT.